The 24 T cell receptor beta chains presented below share a single source sample, sequenced in a study of response to subunit inactivated influenza vaccine. TCRdb processed the RT-PCR reads anew with MiXCR; each CDR3 protein has one entry. The table lists about 500,000 distinct CDR3 sequences, about 15% of them singletons. Sequenced material: CD4+ T cells sorted from PBMCs, taken roughly 24 months after vaccination. Source of these receptors: a man aged 45 to 75 who received an inactivated influenza vaccine.

V and J are TRBV6-2 or TRBV6-3 and TRBJ2-7, with unresolved D. V was pared by 2 bases and J by 4 bases, with 21 bases between. Per germline, CDR1 MNHEY and CDR2 SVGEGT. There are 17 residues in the CDR3. CDR3 loop: CASSYPSVSQIKYEQYF. In nucleotides, the CDR3 is TGTGCCAGCAGTTACCCTTCGGTATCCCAGATAAAATACGAGCAGTACTTC.

This clonotype was observed a few times. The chain's CDR3 is CASSFSQGGQPQHF. CDR3 coding DNA: TGTGCCAGCAGTTTTTCTCAGGGAGGGCAGCCCCAGCATTTT. V usage is TRBV6-2 or TRBV6-3 and J usage is TRBJ1-5; perhaps TRBD1 as D (5 bases). Deletions cut 4 bases from V and 7 bases from J, with 14 bases between. The CDR3 consists of 14 residues. The V gene's germline CDR1 is MNHEY and CDR2 SVGEGT.

The CDR3 DNA reads TGTGCCAGCAGTTTAAGCGGTACAACTTACGAGCAGTACTTC. Its protein product is CASSLSGTTYEQYF. The chain couples TRBV12-3 or TRBV12-4 to TRBJ2-7; tentatively, D is TRBD2 (5 bases). The CDR3 length is 14 residues. V lost 2 bases to trimming and J lost 4 bases, with 12 bases between them.

This clonotype was counted between two and nine times. The rearrangement uses TRBV15 and TRBJ2-2, with a possible D match to TRBD2 (5 bases). V was trimmed by 5 bases and J by 4 bases, leaving 17 bases between them. CDR1 and CDR2 from the germline V gene are LNHNV and YYDKDF (reference sequence). CDR3 size: 16 residues. The CDR3 sequence: CATSRAGGHSTGELFF. As DNA, the CDR3 is TGTGCCACCAGCCGGGCGGGCGGTCATAGCACCGGGGAGCTGTTTTTT.

This clonotype came up a few times. V usage is TRBV20-1 and J usage is TRBJ2-1, with D possibly matching TRBD2 (6 bases). This CDR3 is built from 17 residues. The ends were cut back, 1 base at V and 10 bases at J, with 26 bases in the middle. The V gene's germline CDR1 is DFQATT and CDR2 SNEGSKA (reference sequence). The CDR3 region is CSARGLLPSAHPTEQFF. For the CDR3, the DNA is TGCAGTGCTAGAGGGTTATTACCTAGCGCCCACCCGACGGAGCAGTTCTTC.

The chain carries TRBV20-1 and TRBJ2-5, with 13 bases aligning to TRBD2. This CDR3 spans 15 amino acids. The germline CDR1 and CDR2 sequences are DFQATT and SNEGSKA (reference sequence). Trimming at V came to 6 bases and at J to 4 bases, leaving 8 bases not matched to a gene. Written as DNA, the CDR3 is TGCAGTGCCACCTACCGGACTAGCGGGAGAGAGACCCAGTACTTC. Translation gives CSATYRTSGRETQYF.

V gene TRBV9 combines with J gene TRBJ2-2, with D unclear. Trimming cost V 1 base and J 2 bases, with 9 bases left between them. Germline-derived CDR1 and CDR2 are SGDLS and YYNGEE. The CDR3 sequence is 15 residues long. The CDR3: CASSVKEGNTGELFF. The CDR3 bases are TGTGCCAGCAGCGTAAAAGAAGGAAACACCGGGGAGCTGTTTTTT.

The gene calls are TRBV3-1 and TRBJ1-1; D remains ambiguous. The germline V gene has CDR1 LGHDT and CDR2 YNNKEL (reference sequence). Trimming shortened V by 2 bases and J by 4 bases, and 11 bases separated the two germline ends. This CDR3 contains 14 residues. The CDR3 reads CASSQTLEVTEAFF. Here the CDR3 DNA reads TGTGCCAGCAGCCAAACATTAGAGGTCACTGAAGCTTTCTTT.

This clonotype was seen only a few times. The J gene is TRBJ2-3, the V gene TRBV27; perhaps TRBD2 as D (5 bases). From germline, CDR1 is MNHEY and CDR2 SMNVEV (reference sequence). The CDR3 runs to 17 residues. V was pared by 3 bases and J by 2 bases, with 18 bases between. The CDR3 nucleotides are TGTGCCAGCAGTTTCAGTCGAGCGCGGGTACCCACAGATACGCAGTATTTT. Translation gives CASSFSRARVPTDTQYF.

In its sample, this clonotype was seen a few times. This rearrangement joins TRBV5-1 to TRBJ1-4; D not resolved. The germline CDR1 and CDR2 sequences are SGHRS and YFSETQ. V lost 4 bases, J lost 3 bases, and 16 bases lay in between. The CDR3 length is 16 residues. The CDR3 spells CASSPGPSGANEKLFF. In DNA form, the CDR3 reads TGCGCCAGCAGCCCCGGCCCCTCGGGAGCTAATGAAAAACTGTTTTTT.

A few counts support this clonotype. This chain links TRBV11-3 with TRBJ2-5, with 9 bases identical to TRBD2. The CDR3 runs to 18 residues. Germline trimming cut 4 bases from V and 2 bases from J; bases unmatched to any gene: 14. Per the germline V gene, CDR1 is SGHNT and CDR2 is YENEEA. The CDR3 nucleotides are TGTGCCAGCAGCTCTCCTGCGGGAGGGCTCGTCAGGCAAGAGACCCAGTACTTC. Protein sequence: CASSSPAGGLVRQETQYF. Full variable domain (remainder filled in from reference TRBV11-3 and TRBJ2-5): EAGVVQSPRYKIIEKKQPVAFWCNPISGHNTLYWYLQNLGQGPELLIRYENEEAVDDSQLPKDRFSAERLKGVDSTLKIQPAELGDSAVYLCASSSPAGGLVRQETQYFGPGTRLLVL.

The CDR3 DNA is TGCAGTGCTAGAGAACAGGACAGGGGAACCTACGAGCAGTACTTC. Translating gives CSAREQDRGTYEQYF. J is TRBJ2-7 and V is TRBV20-1; the match to TRBD1 covers 9 bases. Per the germline V gene, CDR1 is DFQATT and CDR2 is SNEGSKA (reference sequence). The ends lost 0 bases at V and 2 bases at J; junction bases unmatched: 5. This CDR3 contains 15 residues.

In its sample, this clonotype was seen a few times. This chain links TRBV6-2 or TRBV6-3 with TRBJ2-1; TRBD1 is a possible D gene (6 bases). Trimming removed 3 bases from V and 6 bases from J, with 15 bases in between. The CDR3 loop spans 15 amino acids. In germline, CDR1 is MNHEY, CDR2 SVGEGT. The CDR3 DNA reads as TGTGCCAGCAGTTATGGGTCTACAGGGCGCAATGAGCAGTTCTTC. Translated: CASSYGSTGRNEQFF.

This clonotype showed up many times. The CDR3 bases are TGTGCCAGCAGCCCCGGGGATGAGACCCAGTACTTC. As protein: CASSPGDETQYF. The V gene is TRBV6-2 or TRBV6-3, the J gene TRBJ2-5; the D gene is possibly TRBD2 (5 bases). Germline lookup yields CDR1 MNHEY and CDR2 SVGEGT. The CDR3 contains 12 residues. With 6 bases removed from V and 5 bases from J, the gap between germline ends came to 10 bases.

The V and J genes are TRBV7-9 and TRBJ2-1; D uncertain. Germline V gives CDR1 SEHNR, CDR2 FQNEAQ (reference sequence). This CDR3 has 14 amino acids. V was shortened by 6 bases and J by 8 bases, with 17 bases between the two germline ends. The CDR3 reads CASRHNRETDEQFF. In DNA, the CDR3 is TGTGCCAGCAGGCACAACAGAGAGACTGATGAGCAGTTCTTC.

In its sample, this clonotype was seen a few times. An end of the junction does not agree with germline; a read error may underlie this. The chain uses TRBV12-3 or TRBV12-4 and TRBJ2-4, with 8 bases fitting TRBD1. This CDR3 is 17 amino acids long. The CDR3, as DNA: TGTGCCAGCAGTCCCCAGGACAGGGCAAGGACCAAAAACATTCAATACTTC. Protein: CASSPQDRARTKNIQYF.

This clonotype was seen only a few times. This chain joins TRBV7-2 and TRBJ2-7; 8 nucleotides match TRBD2. Germline V CDR1 and CDR2: SGHTA, FQGNSA. The CDR3 is 15 residues long. Germline trimming cut 4 bases from V and 2 bases from J; bases unmatched to any gene: 7. The CDR3 is CASSSRGGPTYEQYF. CDR3 sequence (DNA): TGTGCCAGCAGCTCCCGGGGGGGACCGACCTACGAGCAGTACTTC.

This sequence joins TRBV6-1 and TRBJ2-3; the match to TRBD1 covers 10 bases. V shed 3 bases, J shed 4 bases, and the junction held 7 bases outside the gene matches. The CDR3 length is 16 residues. Germline assignment: CDR1 MNHNS and CDR2 SASEGT. The CDR3 region has the DNA TGTGCCAGCAGTGAGGGACAGGGGTTAGGGTCAGATACGCAGTATTTT. It specifies CASSEGQGLGSDTQYF.

The V call is TRBV7-9, the J call TRBJ2-5; D perhaps matches TRBD1 (5 bases). V gave up 4 bases and J gave up 2 bases, with 8 bases separating them. Germline-derived CDR1 and CDR2 are SEHNR and FQNEAQ (reference sequence). The CDR3 consists of 13 residues. In nucleotides, the CDR3 is TGTGCCAGCAGCTACAGGATTCAAGAGACCCAGTACTTC. This translates into CASSYRIQETQYF.

In this sample, this clonotype turned up a few times. The chain is built from TRBV12-3 or TRBV12-4 and TRBJ2-1, with TRBD2 matching over 8 bases. The CDR3 consists of 14 residues. V shed 6 bases and J 4 bases; nucleotides not matched to a gene: 5. The DNA for the CDR3 is TGTGCCAGCAGATCTCTAGCGGGTTACAATGAGCAGTTCTTC. Amino acids: CASRSLAGYNEQFF.

This clonotype was found many times. The chain is built from TRBV29-1 and TRBJ1-4; tentative D call: TRBD1 (6 bases). The V gene's germline CDR1 is SQVTM and CDR2 ANQGSEA. The CDR3 is made up of 13 amino acids. V lost 7 bases and J lost 4, with 13 bases in between. CDR3 sequence: CSAGDNFNEKLFF. CDR3 coding DNA: TGCAGCGCCGGGGACAACTTTAATGAAAAACTGTTTTTT. Full variable domain (missing parts from reference TRBV29-1 and TRBJ1-4): SAVISQKPSRDICQRGTSLTIQCQVDSQVTMMFWYRQQPGQSLTLIATANQGSEATYESGFVIDKFPISRPNLTFSTLTVSNMSPEDSSIYLCSAGDNFNEKLFFGSGTQLSVL.

This clonotype came up a few times. The V gene is TRBV30, the J gene TRBJ1-1; weak D call: TRBD1 (5 bases). From germline, CDR1 is GTSNPN and CDR2 SVGIG (reference sequence). The CDR3 consists of 15 residues. With 0 bases removed from V and 11 bases from J, the gap between germline ends came to 22 bases. The CDR3 nucleotides read TGTGCCTGGAGTGTACCGATGGCTGGGGCCCCCTCCGCTTTCTTT. Its protein product is CAWSVPMAGAPSAFF.

V and J are TRBV12-3 or TRBV12-4 and TRBJ2-7; D gene uncertain. The ends were cut back, 1 base at V and 9 bases at J, with 13 bases in the middle. The CDR3 covers 13 residues. The CDR3 loop reads CASSLGTRLGQYF. The CDR3 DNA reads as TGTGCCAGCAGTTTAGGGACCAGGTTAGGGCAGTACTTC.

V and J are TRBV7-3 and TRBJ2-5; D is ambiguous. The V gene lost 4 bases and the J gene lost 5 bases, with 11 bases spanning the gap. The CDR3 sequence is 13 residues long. Germline V gene data show CDR1 as SGHTA and CDR2 as FQGTGA. CDR3 protein: CASSSVPGETQYF. The CDR3 DNA is TGTGCCAGCAGCTCGGTACCTGGGGAGACCCAGTACTTC.